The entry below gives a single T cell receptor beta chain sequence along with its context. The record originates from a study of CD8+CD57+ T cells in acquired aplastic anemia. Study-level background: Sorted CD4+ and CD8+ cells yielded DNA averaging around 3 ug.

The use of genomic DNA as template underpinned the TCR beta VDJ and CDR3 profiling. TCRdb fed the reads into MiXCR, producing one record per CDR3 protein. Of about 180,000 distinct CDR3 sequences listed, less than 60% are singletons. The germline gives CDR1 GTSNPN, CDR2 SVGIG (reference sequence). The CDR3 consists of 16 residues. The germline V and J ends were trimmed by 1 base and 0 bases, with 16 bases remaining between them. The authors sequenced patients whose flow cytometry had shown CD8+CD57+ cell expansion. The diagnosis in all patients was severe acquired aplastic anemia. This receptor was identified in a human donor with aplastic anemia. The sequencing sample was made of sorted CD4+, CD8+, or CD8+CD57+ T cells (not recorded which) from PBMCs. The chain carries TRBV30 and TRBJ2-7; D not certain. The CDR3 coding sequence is TGTGCCTGGAGTGCACGGTTATCGTGGGGCTCCTACGAGCAGTACTTC. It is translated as CAWSARLSWGSYEQYF.